The T cell receptor (beta chain) described here comes from a study of OX40 agonist ivuxolimab in advanced cancers. General notes on the study: Ivuxolimab was an agonistic, fully human IgG2 monoclonal antibody directed against OX40 (CD134), a costimulatory receptor. Intravenous ivuxolimab was administered to patients every 2 weeks at six dose levels: 0.01, 0.1, 0.3, 1.5, 3 and 10 mg/kg. Of the roughly 52 dose-escalation patients, hepatocellular carcinoma was present in about 20, melanoma in roughly 15, renal cell carcinoma in 9 and head and neck cancer in 9. In the dose-escalation cohort, approximately 80% of patients were male, and the mean age was 60 years with a range of about 20 to 80. Prior anti-PD-1, anti-PD-L1 or anti-CTLA-4 therapy was permitted, and approximately 40% of dose-escalation patients had received checkpoint inhibitors. Partial responses occurred in three dose-escalation patients: two with cutaneous melanoma and one with hepatocellular carcinoma. The point of sequencing TCRbeta in the periphery was to test whether ivuxolimab changed TCR sequence diversity and drove clonal T-cell expansion. The paper covers the monotherapy dose-escalation part of the phase I ivuxolimab trial, which included N of about 51 patients.

The paper's findings and limits, for the study overall: After ivuxolimab, expanded clones were on average more numerous among CD8+ T cells than among CD4+ T cells. At doses from 0.1 to 3.0 mg/kg, clonal expansion was seen in both CD4+ and CD8+ blood T cells between baseline and week 6. In the 0.1-3.0 mg/kg groups, partial responders had among the lowest normalized peripheral clonal expansion, particularly in CD8+ T cells. Low levels of normalized T-cell clonal expansion were also seen in some patients who did not respond. Which antigens the clonally expanded peripheral T cells were specific for was not determined.

As regards this clone: Its binding antigen is unknown. Within one base of it there is no much larger clone, and no base qualities were kept.

Per the germline V gene, MDHEN is the CDR1 and SYDVKM is the CDR2. The CDR3 contains 14 residues, cysteine and phenylalanine counted. The only DNA kept is the CDR3, 42 bases in frame from the first base. Trimming costs V 6 bases and J 6 bases, and their ends lie 18 bases apart. The trial excluded patients who had a history of autoimmune disease or who were on systemic immunosuppression. Peripheral blood for TCR sequencing was drawn from every dose cohort at baseline, at cycle 4 day 1 and at cycle 7 day 1. The samples were drawn from a first-in-human, open-label, multicenter phase I dose-escalation trial of ivuxolimab. Adults with locally advanced or metastatic melanoma, renal cell carcinoma, hepatocellular carcinoma or head and neck squamous cell carcinoma were enrolled in the trial. Before TCR sequencing, CD4+ and CD8+ T cells were separately sorted from peripheral blood. For sequencing of the TCRbeta CDR3 region, genomic DNA was extracted from the sorted cells. TCRbeta CDR3 regions were sequenced using the immunoSEQ Assay. The table was pulled from immuneACCESS by TCRdb, which kept in-frame rearrangements only. Such tables lose some clones; where checked, under half of the loss comes from unresolved V genes, and the rest has no known cause. The sample data list 40,000 to 55,000 clones, and roughly 88% of these were observed just once. The top ten constitute 3.4% of the sample.

The clonotype comes from an adult with an advanced solid tumor such as melanoma, head and neck, liver or kidney cancer. The V gene is TRBV28 and the J gene is TRBJ2-7; the D segment may tentatively be TRBD1 or TRBD2, each giving 6 matched bases. Sequences were derived from CD4+ or CD8+ T cells sorted from blood, sampled in a trial of the OX40 agonist ivuxolimab. The CDR3 protein sequence reads: CASRKTGGRSEQYF. The nucleotide sequence reads as follows: TGTGCCAGCAGGAAGACAGGAGGGCGCAGCGAGCAGTACTTC.